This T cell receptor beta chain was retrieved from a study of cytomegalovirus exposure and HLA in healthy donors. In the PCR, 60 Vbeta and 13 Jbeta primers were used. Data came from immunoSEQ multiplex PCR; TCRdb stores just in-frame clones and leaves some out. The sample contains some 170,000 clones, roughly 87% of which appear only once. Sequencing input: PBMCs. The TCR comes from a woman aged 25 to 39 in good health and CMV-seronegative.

The CDR3 spells CATSPRTGPYEQYF. The CDR3 region has the DNA TGTGCCACCAGCCCACGGACAGGGCCCTACGAGCAGTACTTC. V and J are TRBV15 and TRBJ2-7; 8 bases map to TRBD1. V lost 5 bases and J lost 2; bases outside the gene matches: 5. The CDR3 is made up of 14 amino acids. The germline V gene has CDR1 LNHNV and CDR2 YYDKDF (reference sequence).